These 14 T cell receptor beta chains were all obtained from the same sample, sequenced in a study of blood T cell repertoires in COVID-19 (dated by TCRdb to 2018 to 2021). The library relied on the immunoSEQ multiplex PCR assay. In TCRdb, the immuneACCESS table is reduced to in-frame sequences with V and J assigned. These tables do not hold every clone; where another copy was compared, an unresolved V gene accounts for under half, and the others remain unexplained. The sample contains 250,000 to 400,000 clones, roughly 90% of them found a single time. Jointly, the top ten make up roughly 2.8% of the sample. The source material was peripheral blood. The receptors originated from a woman in her twenties or thirties with COVID-19, enrolled during active disease.

This clone was recorded only once. V and J are TRBV29-1 and TRBJ2-2; TRBD2 matches 8 bases. The CDR3 runs to 16 residues. V gave up 5 bases and J gave up 7 bases; unmatched junction bases: 15. Germline V lookup: CDR1 SQVTM, CDR2 ANQGSEA. In DNA, the CDR3 is TGCAGCGTTCCGGGGGGGGTAGCGACTTCTCACGGGGAGCTGTTTTTT. This gives the protein CSVPGGVATSHGELFF.

The chain carries TRBV18 and TRBJ1-3, with 9 nucleotides matching TRBD1. The CDR3 covers 15 residues. V shed 4 bases, J shed 2 bases, and the junction held 3 bases outside the gene matches. CDR1 is KGHSH and CDR2 is LQKENI in the germline V gene. In DNA, the CDR3 is TGTGCCAGCTCACTTGGACAGGGGACTGGAAACACCATATATTTT. Protein sequence: CASSLGQGTGNTIYF.

This clone was seen a handful of times. The V gene is TRBV11-3, the J gene TRBJ2-1; the D gene is possibly TRBD2 (6 bases). Trimming shortened V by 8 bases and J by 5 bases, and 13 bases separated the two germline ends. Germline V gene sequence: CDR1 SGHNT, CDR2 YENEEA. The CDR3 totals 13 residues. Here the CDR3 reads CASAIGRNNEQFF. Here the CDR3 DNA reads TGTGCCAGCGCCATCGGGAGAAACAATGAGCAGTTCTTC.

This chain links TRBV5-8 with TRBJ1-5, with 7 bases aligning to TRBD1. J lost 5 bases, V lost 4 bases, and 6 bases had no gene match. This CDR3 comprises 14 residues. Per the germline V gene, CDR1 is SGHTS and CDR2 is YDEGEE. This chain's CDR3 is CASSPGQRDQPQHF. The CDR3 DNA sequence: TGTGCCAGCAGCCCGGGACAGCGGGATCAGCCCCAGCATTTT.

This clone appeared a single time. This chain uses TRBV2 with TRBJ1-6, with D unresolved. The CDR3 consists of 15 residues. Looked up from germline, CDR1 is SNHLY and CDR2 is FYNNEI. V lost 4 bases, J lost 7 bases, and 14 bases lay in between. The CDR3 bases are TGTGCCAGCAGTGCCCAGTCTTGGGCAAATTCACCCCTCCACTTT. Translating gives CASSAQSWANSPLHF.

The chain is built from TRBV27 and TRBJ1-2; no reliable D call. The CDR3 length is 13 residues. The germline V and J ends were trimmed by 3 bases and 3 bases, with 8 bases remaining between them. Germline assignment: CDR1 MNHEY and CDR2 SMNVEV (reference sequence). CDR3 in DNA: TGTGCCAGCAGTTTCGGTCAGGACTATGGCTACACCTTC. This codes for CASSFGQDYGYTF.

This clone was recorded only once. V gene TRBV3-1 (or the pseudogene TRBV3-2) combines with J gene TRBJ2-1, with 7 bases fitting TRBD2. The V gene's germline CDR1 is LGHDT and CDR2 YNNKEL (reference sequence). The trim removed 3 bases at V and 5 bases at J, leaving 10 bases unmatched. The CDR3 is 16 amino acids. CDR3 residues: CASSHFNQRGHNEQFF. The CDR3 region has the DNA TGTGCCAGCAGCCACTTTAACCAGCGGGGCCACAATGAGCAGTTCTTC.

This clone was seen just once. The rearrangement uses TRBV6-4 and TRBJ2-3, with D possibly matching TRBD1 (5 bases). Trimming stripped 5 bases from V and 2 bases from J, with 11 bases between. The CDR3 extends over 14 amino acids. Germline CDR1 reads MRHNA; CDR2 reads SNTAGT. CDR3 sequence: CASSQDKNTDTQYF. DNA of the CDR3: TGTGCCAGCAGTCAGGACAAAAACACAGATACGCAGTATTTT.

This clone was picked up a small number of times. The V gene is TRBV5-5, the J gene TRBJ1-2; 8 bases agree with TRBD1. CDR3 size: 15 residues. V was pared by 0 bases and J by 7 bases, with 8 bases of the junction left unmatched. Germline V gene lookup returns CDR1 SGHKS and CDR2 YYEKEE (reference sequence). CDR3 DNA: TGTGCCAGCAGCTTGGCCGCGCAGGGGGCAAGTGGCTACACCTTC. The encoded protein is CASSLAAQGASGYTF. Supplemented by reference TRBV5-5 and TRBJ1-2, the full variable domain reads DAGVTQSPTHLIKTRGQQVTLRCSPISGHKSVSWYQQVLGQGPQFIFQYYEKEERGRGNFPDRFSARQFPNYSSELNVNALLLGDSALYLCASSLAAQGASGYTFGSGTRLTVV.

The gene calls are TRBV6-6 and TRBJ1-2, with D perhaps matching TRBD1 (5 bases). V lost 2 bases and J lost 8, with 18 bases in between. Germline assignment: CDR1 MNHNY and CDR2 SVGAGI (reference sequence). The CDR3 consists of 15 residues. DNA of the CDR3: TGTGCCAGCAGTTACGCCCGGGGGGTTGGAGAAGGCTACACCTTC. Translation gives CASSYARGVGEGYTF.

The J gene is TRBJ2-2, the V gene TRBV19; 7 nucleotides agree with TRBD1. The germline CDR1 and CDR2 sequences are LNHDA and SQIVND (reference sequence). The CDR3 spans 14 residues. The CDR3 coding sequence is TGTGCGTCGGGACAGCATGTAAACACCGGGGAGCTGTTTTTT. Translated, it gives CASGQHVNTGELFF.

The chain uses TRBV2 and TRBJ2-7, with a tentative D call TRBD2 (6 bases). The ends were cut back, 11 bases at V and 0 bases at J, with 17 bases in the middle. Germline V gene data show CDR1 as SNHLY and CDR2 as FYNNEI. CDR3 length: 14 amino acids. CDR3 nucleotide sequence: TGTGCCGGGAATAGCGGCTCAAGCTCCTACGAGCAGTACTTC. Its protein product is CAGNSGSSSYEQYF.

The rearrangement joins TRBV15 to TRBJ1-5, with 8 positions matching TRBD1. Germline CDR1 and CDR2: LNHNV and YYDKDF (reference sequence). The CDR3 consists of 17 residues. The ends lost 2 bases at V and 0 bases at J; junction bases unmatched: 6. CDR3 in amino acids: CATSRWTGSFSNQPQHF. The CDR3 coding sequence is TGTGCCACCAGCAGATGGACAGGGAGCTTTAGCAATCAGCCCCAGCATTTT.

This chain connects TRBV28 to TRBJ2-5; 9 bases line up with TRBD1. CDR3 size: 17 residues. Trimming took 4 bases from V and 2 from J; bases not matched to a gene: 11. CDR1 and CDR2 (germline): MDHEN, SYDVKM. This CDR3 reads CASSYPTTGGGQETQYF. The DNA for the CDR3 is TGTGCCAGCAGTTACCCCACGACAGGGGGAGGACAAGAGACCCAGTACTTC.